This TCR beta chain was sequenced for a study of regulatory T cells in long-lasting Graves disease. With iRepertoire HTBI primers and Arm-PCR of CDR3 regions, TCR beta libraries were built. TCRdb reprocessed the multiplex PCR reads with MiXCR, giving one entry per CDR3 protein. The table shows 300,000 to 500,000 distinct CDR3 sequences, with around 21% occurring only once. General observations from the study: Persistent Graves' patients showed less TCR diversity than newly diagnosed ones. It is possible that accuracy was reduced by the small size of the sample.

This clonotype appeared many times. Its antigen is not identified. The germline V gene has CDR1 MGHDK and CDR2 SYGVNS. Trimming took off 3 bases at V and 6 bases at J, with 14 bases between the two ends. This CDR3 contains 14 residues. Time point meaning: persistent/refractory GD, antithyroid drugs over 5 years with positive TRAb. Generation of the TCR library employed RNA extracted from PBMCs. American Thyroid Association guidelines served as the basis for diagnosing Graves' disease. The authors drew patients from an endocrinology department in Xi'an, China. The sequenced sample was peripheral blood mononuclear cells (PBMCs), obtained when the disease was refractory, from a patient treated with antithyroid drugs. This TCR came from a female donor with Graves disease. The chain recombines TRBV25-1 with TRBJ1-2; D is unresolved. The CDR3 DNA is TGTGCCAGCAGTGATGTTAGGGTCGGGGATGGCTACACCTTC. This gives the protein CASSDVRVGDGYTF.